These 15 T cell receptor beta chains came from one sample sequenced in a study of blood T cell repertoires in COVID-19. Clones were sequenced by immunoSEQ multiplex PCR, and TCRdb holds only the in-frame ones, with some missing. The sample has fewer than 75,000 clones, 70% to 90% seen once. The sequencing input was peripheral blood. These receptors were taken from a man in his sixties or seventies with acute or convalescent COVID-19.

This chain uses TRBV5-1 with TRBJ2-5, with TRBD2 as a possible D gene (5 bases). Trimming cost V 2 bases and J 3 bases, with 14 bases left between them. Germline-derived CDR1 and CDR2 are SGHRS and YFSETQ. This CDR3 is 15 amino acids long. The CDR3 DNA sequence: TGCGCCAGCAGCTTATGGGCGGGCGTTGAAGAGACCCAGTACTTC. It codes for CASSLWAGVEETQYF. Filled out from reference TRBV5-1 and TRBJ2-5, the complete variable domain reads KAGVTQTPRYLIKTRGQQVTLSCSPISGHRSVSWYQQTPGQGLQFLFEYFSETQRNKGNFPGRFSGRQFSNSRSEMNVSTLELGDSALYLCASSLWAGVEETQYFGPGTRLLVL.

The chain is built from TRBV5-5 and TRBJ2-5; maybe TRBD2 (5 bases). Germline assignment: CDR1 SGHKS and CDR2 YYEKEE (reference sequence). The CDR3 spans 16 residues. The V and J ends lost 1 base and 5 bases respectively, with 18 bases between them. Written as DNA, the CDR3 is TGTGCCAGCAGCTTGTTGTCAGGAGGATTCCTGGAGACCCAGTACTTC. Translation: CASSLLSGGFLETQYF. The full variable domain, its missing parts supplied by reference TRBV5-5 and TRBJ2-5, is DAGVTQSPTHLIKTRGQQVTLRCSPISGHKSVSWYQQVLGQGPQFIFQYYEKEERGRGNFPDRFSARQFPNYSSELNVNALLLGDSALYLCASSLLSGGFLETQYFGPGTRLLVL.

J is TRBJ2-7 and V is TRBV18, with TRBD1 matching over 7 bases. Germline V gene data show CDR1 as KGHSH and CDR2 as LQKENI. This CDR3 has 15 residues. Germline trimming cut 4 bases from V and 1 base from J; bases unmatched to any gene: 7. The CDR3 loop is CASSLTLTGSYEQYF. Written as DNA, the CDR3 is TGTGCCAGCTCACTCACCCTGACAGGGTCCTACGAGCAGTACTTC.

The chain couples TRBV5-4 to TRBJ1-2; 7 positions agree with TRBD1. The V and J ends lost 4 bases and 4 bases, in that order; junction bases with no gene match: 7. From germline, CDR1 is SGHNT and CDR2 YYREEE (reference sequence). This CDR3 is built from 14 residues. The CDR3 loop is CASSTTGSGYGYTF. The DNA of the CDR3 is TGTGCCAGCAGCACGACAGGGAGCGGCTATGGCTACACCTTC. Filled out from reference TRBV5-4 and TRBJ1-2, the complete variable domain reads ETGVTQSPTHLIKTRGQQVTLRCSSQSGHNTVSWYQQALGQGPQFIFQYYREEENGRGNFPPRFSGLQFPNYSSELNVNALELDDSALYLCASSTTGSGYGYTFGSGTRLTVV.

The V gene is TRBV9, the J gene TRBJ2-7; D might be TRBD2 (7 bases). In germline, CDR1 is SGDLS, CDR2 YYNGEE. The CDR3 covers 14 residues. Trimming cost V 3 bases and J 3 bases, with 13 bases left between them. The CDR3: CASSAREGGYEQYF. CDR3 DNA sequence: TGTGCCAGCAGCGCGAGGGAGGGGGGCTACGAGCAGTACTTC.

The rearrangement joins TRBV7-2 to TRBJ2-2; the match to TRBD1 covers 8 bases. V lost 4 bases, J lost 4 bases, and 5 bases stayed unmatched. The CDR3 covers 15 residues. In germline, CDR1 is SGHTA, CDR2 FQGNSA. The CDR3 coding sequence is TGTGCCAGCAGCTCCCAGGGGGCGGTCACCGGGGAGCTGTTTTTT. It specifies CASSSQGAVTGELFF.

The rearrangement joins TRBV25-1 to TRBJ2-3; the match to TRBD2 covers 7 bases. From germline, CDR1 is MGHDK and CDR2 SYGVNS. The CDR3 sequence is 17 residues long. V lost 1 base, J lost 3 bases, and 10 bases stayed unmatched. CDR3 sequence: CASSESQRGGWTDTQYF. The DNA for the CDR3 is TGTGCCAGCAGTGAATCTCAGCGGGGAGGGTGGACAGATACGCAGTATTTT.

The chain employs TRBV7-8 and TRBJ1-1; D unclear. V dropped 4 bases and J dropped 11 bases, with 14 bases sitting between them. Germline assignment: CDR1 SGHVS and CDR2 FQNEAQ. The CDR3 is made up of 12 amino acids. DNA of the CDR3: TGTGCCAGCAGCTCGAGGGTAGGTGAGGCTTTCTTT. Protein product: CASSSRVGEAFF.

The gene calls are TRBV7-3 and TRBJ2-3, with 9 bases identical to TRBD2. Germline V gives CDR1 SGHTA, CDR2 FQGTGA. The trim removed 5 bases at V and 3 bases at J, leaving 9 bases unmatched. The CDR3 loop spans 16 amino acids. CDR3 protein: CASSPRTSVVTDTQYF. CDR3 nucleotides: TGTGCCAGCAGCCCCAGGACTAGCGTGGTAACAGATACGCAGTATTTT.

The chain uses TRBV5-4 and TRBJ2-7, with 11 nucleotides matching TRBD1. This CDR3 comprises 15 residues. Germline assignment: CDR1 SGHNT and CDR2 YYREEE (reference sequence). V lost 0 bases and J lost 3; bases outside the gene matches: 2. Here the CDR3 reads CASSLAGTGGYEQYF. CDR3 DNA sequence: TGTGCCAGCAGCTTGGCCGGGACAGGGGGCTACGAGCAGTACTTC.

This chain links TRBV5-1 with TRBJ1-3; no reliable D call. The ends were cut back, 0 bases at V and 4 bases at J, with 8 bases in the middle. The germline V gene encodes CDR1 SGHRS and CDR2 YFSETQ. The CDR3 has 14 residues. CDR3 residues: CASSLASSGNTIYF. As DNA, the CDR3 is TGCGCCAGCAGCTTGGCCAGTTCCGGAAACACCATATATTTT.

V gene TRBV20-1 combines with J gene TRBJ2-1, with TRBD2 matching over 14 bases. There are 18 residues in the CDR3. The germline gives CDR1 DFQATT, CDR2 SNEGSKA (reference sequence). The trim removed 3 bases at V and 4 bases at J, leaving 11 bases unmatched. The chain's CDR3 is CSASRGTSGGGWYNEQFF. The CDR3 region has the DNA TGCAGTGCTAGTAGGGGGACTAGCGGGGGAGGTTGGTACAATGAGCAGTTCTTC.

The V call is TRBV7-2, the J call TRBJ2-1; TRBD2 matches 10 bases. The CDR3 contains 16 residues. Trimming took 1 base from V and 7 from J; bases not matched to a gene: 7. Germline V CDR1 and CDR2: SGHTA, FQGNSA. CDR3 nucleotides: TGTGCCAGCAGCTTAGGAGCGGGGGGGACTAGAAATGAGCAGTTCTTC. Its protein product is CASSLGAGGTRNEQFF. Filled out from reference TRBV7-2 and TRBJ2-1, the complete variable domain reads GAGVSQSPSNKVTEKGKDVELRCDPISGHTALYWYRQSLGQGLEFLIYFQGNSAPDKSGLPSDRFSAERTGGSVSTLTIQRTQQEDSAVYLCASSLGAGGTRNEQFFGPGTRLTVL.

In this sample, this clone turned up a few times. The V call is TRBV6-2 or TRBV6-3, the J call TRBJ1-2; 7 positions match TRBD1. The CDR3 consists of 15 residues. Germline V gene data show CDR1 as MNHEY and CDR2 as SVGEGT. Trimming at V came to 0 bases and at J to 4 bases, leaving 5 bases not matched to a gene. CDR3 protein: CASSYSRGQLYGYTF. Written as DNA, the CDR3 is TGTGCCAGCAGTTACTCGAGGGGACAGCTCTATGGCTACACCTTC.

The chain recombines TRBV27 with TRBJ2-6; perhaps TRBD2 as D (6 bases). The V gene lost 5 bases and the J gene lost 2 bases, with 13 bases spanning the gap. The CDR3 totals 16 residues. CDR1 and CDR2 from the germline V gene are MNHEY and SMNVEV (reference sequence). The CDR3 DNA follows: TGTGCCAGCAGTGAGCGGGCCCTAACTGGGGCCAACGTCCTGACTTTC. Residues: CASSERALTGANVLTF.